Below are 3 T cell receptor beta chains sequenced from a single sample in a study of identical twins. MiXCR, run by TCRdb on the 5' RACE reads, gives a single entry per CDR3 protein. The sample shows about 720,000 distinct CDR3 sequences, 15% to 20% of them seen only once. Another study also made use of these data, one on T cells expressing NK-cell markers.

Sequenced material: PBMCs. The receptor set was obtained from a young woman in good health.

This clonotype was seen more than once but under ten times. V gene TRBV6-2 or TRBV6-3 combines with J gene TRBJ2-3; perhaps TRBD1 as D (6 bases). The V end lost 7 bases, the J end lost 2 bases, and 13 bases lay between the germline ends. CDR3 length equals 14 residues. Germline-derived CDR1 and CDR2 are MNHEY and SVGEGT. The CDR3 is CASIGAGDTDTQYF. The CDR3 DNA sequence: TGTGCCAGCATTGGGGCAGGGGACACAGATACGCAGTATTTT.

In this sample, this clonotype turned up once. V gene TRBV7-9 combines with J gene TRBJ2-1; possible D gene TRBD1, 5 bases. This CDR3 is 15 amino acids long. Germline loops: CDR1 SEHNR, CDR2 FQNEAQ (reference sequence). Trimming left V 0 bases short and J 5 bases short, with 11 bases between. In DNA form, the CDR3 reads TGTGCCAGCAGCTTAGCGGGGCGGAACCACAATGAGCAGTTCTTC. Amino acids: CASSLAGRNHNEQFF.

The chain carries TRBV10-1 and TRBJ2-1, with 8 bases fitting TRBD2. This CDR3 is built from 15 residues. The V segment lost 2 bases and the J segment 7 bases; nucleotides outside the gene matches: 7. Germline values: CDR1 WNHNN, CDR2 SYGVQD (reference sequence). DNA for the CDR3: TGCGCCAGCAGTGAGAGGGGTAGCGGGATAAATGAGCAGTTCTTC. Protein product: CASSERGSGINEQFF.